This T cell receptor beta chain stems from a study of identical twins (TCRdb year 2016). In terms of the full investigation: The study deep-sequenced TCR alpha and beta repertoires from monozygotic twins, unrelated adults of various ages and cord blood to test whether fetal clonotypes persist. To rule out contamination, the twin experiments were replicated at different times with different library preparation protocols.

The junction shows trimming of 6 bases on V and 0 bases on J, plus 18 bases between the germline ends. CDR1 and CDR2 were assigned from the germline V gene as SNHLY and FYNNEI. From cysteine to phenylalanine, the CDR3 is 16 amino acids long. The entry retains the CDR3 DNA only, 48 bases that are in frame from base 1. The full study reports these points: Out-of-frame TCR alpha sequences shared between twins showed an excess of low generation-probability sequences compared with coincidental sharing between unrelated individuals. Zero-insertion analyses could be partly confounded by invariant T cells such as MAIT and iNKT, though diverse VJ usage argued against such confounding for most clonotypes. Abundant cord blood beta clonotypes carried fewer insertions; young adult naive repertoires showed a weaker similar trend, while memory repertoires showed none. In beta out-of-frame sequences, excess twin sharing was weaker, because having fewer shared sequences lowered the signal-to-noise ratio. Conclusions relied on cross-sectional statistical analysis, since the same donors could not be followed over many years. In monozygotic twins, out-of-frame TCR alpha sharing was systematically underestimated by recombination models, although the models agreed with sharing between unrelated individuals.

Preparation of the library involved 5' RACE. This sample was sequenced with an Illumina HiSeq 2000. Template switching added a universal primer binding site, and the final cDNA carried a unique molecular identifier that allowed TCR cDNA molecules to be counted accurately. Specific primers in the conserved constant-segment region were used to synthesize first-strand cDNA for the TCR alpha and beta chains. To control for contamination, every cDNA library was double barcoded, receiving both a SMART-Mk sample barcode and Illumina barcodes. TruSeq adapter sequences and Illumina sample barcodes were added in two successive PCR steps. TCR alpha and beta cDNA libraries were sequenced on the Illumina HiSeq platform with custom primers. For the original study's pipeline: Unique molecular identifiers were extracted from raw reads with MiGEC, and CDR3 positions were determined with MiXCR. For each individual, recombination models were inferred using an EM algorithm with the repgenHMM and IGoR tools. Shared clonotypes were analyzed with the tcR package in R, and sharing was normalized by the product of cloneset sizes. To study raw recombination without the effects of thymic and clonal selection, out-of-frame nonproductive sequences were analyzed. TCRdb handled the public reads itself, with Q25 trimming in fastp and clone calling in MiXCR, and kept productive beta chains. Rows are combined by CDR3 protein, so each entry shows the most common genes and DNA. TCRdb, rather than the study authors, made the V and J calls. The sample has approximately 500,000 distinct CDR3 sequences on record, 12% to 15% of them singletons. Around 0.48% of the sample rests with the top ten.

This clonotype was seen a few times. Its binding antigen is unknown. No per-base quality is available; no much larger clone lies one base away. Only healthy Caucasian donors were included. The twin cohort consisted of three pairs of female monozygotic twins, all aged roughly 18 to 29 years. CD4+ and CD8+ T cell populations were isolated with positive isolation kits from Invitrogen. Separately, the same data were catalogued under a study of yellow fever vaccine responses in identical twins. As the second study states: The T cell response to vaccination in identical twins was reported by the authors to appear partly convergent and partly personalized. In identical twins, the study followed T cell clones that responded to the vaccine with precision.

The chain uses TRBV2 and TRBJ2-7; TRBD1 might be the D gene, on 8 matching bases. This sequence originates from a young woman in good health. Sequenced input: CD4+ T cells sorted from blood. In nucleotides, the sequence is TGTGCCAGCAGAGCCGAGACAGGGGAGGGCTCCTACGAGCAGTACTTC. Its protein is CASRAETGEGSYEQYF.